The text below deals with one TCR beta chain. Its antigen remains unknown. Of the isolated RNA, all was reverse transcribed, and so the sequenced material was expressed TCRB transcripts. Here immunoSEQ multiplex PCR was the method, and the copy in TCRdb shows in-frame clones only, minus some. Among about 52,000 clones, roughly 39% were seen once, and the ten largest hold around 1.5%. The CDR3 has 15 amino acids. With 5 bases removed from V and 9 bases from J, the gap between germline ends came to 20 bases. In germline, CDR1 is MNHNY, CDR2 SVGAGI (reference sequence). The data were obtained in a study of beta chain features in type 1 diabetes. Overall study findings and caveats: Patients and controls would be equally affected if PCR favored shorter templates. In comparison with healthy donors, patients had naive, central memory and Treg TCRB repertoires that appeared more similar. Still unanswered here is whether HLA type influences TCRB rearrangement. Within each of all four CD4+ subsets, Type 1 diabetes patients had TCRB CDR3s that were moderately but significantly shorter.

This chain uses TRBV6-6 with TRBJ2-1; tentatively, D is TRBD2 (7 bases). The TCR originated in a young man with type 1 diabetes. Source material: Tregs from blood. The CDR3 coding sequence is TGTGCCAGCAGTACCTCTGGCGGGGGAGGGGGTGAGCAGTTCTTC. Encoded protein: CASSTSGGGGGEQFF.